One sample yielded the 3 T cell receptor beta chains listed below, sequenced in a study of blood T cell repertoires in COVID-19. Libraries were prepared by immunoSEQ multiplex PCR; TCRdb keeps only in-frame clonotypes and omits some of them. The sample includes 150,000 to 200,000 clones, approximately 73% seen only once; the top ten take roughly a sixth. The sample consisted of PBMCs or T cells enriched from blood (not recorded which). The receptors shown here come from a woman aged 45 to 65 with acute COVID-19.

V and J are TRBV9 and TRBJ1-1; D uncertain. This CDR3 region has 14 residues. V was trimmed by 3 bases and J by 1 base, leaving 10 bases between them. Germline-derived CDR1 and CDR2 are SGDLS and YYNGEE. The CDR3 sequence is CASSGPSGNTEAFF. The CDR3 DNA reads as TGTGCCAGCAGCGGCCCCTCGGGGAACACTGAAGCTTTCTTT. Supplemented by reference TRBV9 and TRBJ1-1, the full variable domain reads DSGVTQTPKHLITATGQRVTLRCSPRSGDLSVYWYQQSLDQGLQFLIQYYNGEERAKGNILERFSAQQFPDLHSELNLSSLELGDSALYFCASSGPSGNTEAFFGQGTRLTVV.

The chain has TRBV20-1 and TRBJ2-3; no clear D gene. The CDR3 totals 11 residues. Deletions cut 3 bases from V and 6 bases from J, with 7 bases between. From germline, CDR1 is DFQATT and CDR2 SNEGSKA (reference sequence). Here the CDR3 DNA reads TGCAGTGCTAGTATCCGGGATACGCAGTATTTT. Protein sequence: CSASIRDTQYF.

J is TRBJ1-2 and V is TRBV9; 8 nucleotides match TRBD1. CDR3 length: 14 amino acids. Germline values: CDR1 SGDLS, CDR2 YYNGEE. V lost 3 bases and J lost 3; bases outside the gene matches: 4. The CDR3 sequence: CASSGTGKDYGYTF. The CDR3 DNA is TGTGCCAGCAGCGGGACAGGGAAGGACTATGGCTACACCTTC.